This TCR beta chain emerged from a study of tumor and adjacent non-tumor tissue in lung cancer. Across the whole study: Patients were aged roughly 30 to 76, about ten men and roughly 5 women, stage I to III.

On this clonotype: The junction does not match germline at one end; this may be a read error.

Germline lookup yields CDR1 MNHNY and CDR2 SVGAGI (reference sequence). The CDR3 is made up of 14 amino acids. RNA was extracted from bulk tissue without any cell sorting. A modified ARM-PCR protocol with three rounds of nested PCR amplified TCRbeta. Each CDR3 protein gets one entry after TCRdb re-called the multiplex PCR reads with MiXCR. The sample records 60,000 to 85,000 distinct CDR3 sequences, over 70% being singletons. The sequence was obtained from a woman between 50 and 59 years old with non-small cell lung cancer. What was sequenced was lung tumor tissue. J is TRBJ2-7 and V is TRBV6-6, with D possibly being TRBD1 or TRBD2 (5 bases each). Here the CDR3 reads CTSSREGGGYEQYF. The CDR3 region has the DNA TGTACCAGCAGCAGGGAAGGAGGCGGGTACGAGCAGTACTTC.